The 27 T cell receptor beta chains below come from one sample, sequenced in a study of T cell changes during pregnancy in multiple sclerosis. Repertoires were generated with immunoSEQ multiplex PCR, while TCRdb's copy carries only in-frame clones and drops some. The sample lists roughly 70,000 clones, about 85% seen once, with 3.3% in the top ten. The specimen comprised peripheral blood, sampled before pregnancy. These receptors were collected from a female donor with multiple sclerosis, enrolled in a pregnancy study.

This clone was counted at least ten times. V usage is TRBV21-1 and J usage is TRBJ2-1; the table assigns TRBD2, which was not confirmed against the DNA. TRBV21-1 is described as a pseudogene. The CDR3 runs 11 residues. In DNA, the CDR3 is TGTGCCAGCAGCACTAGTGATGAGCAGTTCTTC. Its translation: CASSTSDEQFF.

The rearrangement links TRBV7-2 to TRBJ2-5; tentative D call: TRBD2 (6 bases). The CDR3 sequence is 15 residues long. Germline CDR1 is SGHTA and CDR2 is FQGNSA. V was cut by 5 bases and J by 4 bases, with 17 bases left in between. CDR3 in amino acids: CASSPLSAGRETQYF. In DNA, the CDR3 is TGTGCCAGCAGCCCCCTTTCGGCGGGGAGAGAGACCCAGTACTTC.

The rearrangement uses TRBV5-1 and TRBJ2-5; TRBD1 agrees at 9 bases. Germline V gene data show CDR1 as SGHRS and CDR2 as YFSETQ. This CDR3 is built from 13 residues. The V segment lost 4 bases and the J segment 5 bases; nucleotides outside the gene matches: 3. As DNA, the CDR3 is TGCGCCAGCAGCGGGGACAGGGCGGAGACCCAGTACTTC. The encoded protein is CASSGDRAETQYF. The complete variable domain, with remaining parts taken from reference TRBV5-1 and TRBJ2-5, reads KAGVTQTPRYLIKTRGQQVTLSCSPISGHRSVSWYQQTPGQGLQFLFEYFSETQRNKGNFPGRFSGRQFSNSRSEMNVSTLELGDSALYLCASSGDRAETQYFGPGTRLLVL.

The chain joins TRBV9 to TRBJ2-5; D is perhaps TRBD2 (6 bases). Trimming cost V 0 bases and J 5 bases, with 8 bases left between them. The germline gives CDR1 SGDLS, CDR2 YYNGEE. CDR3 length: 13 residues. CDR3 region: CASSVDGGETQYF. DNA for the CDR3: TGTGCCAGCAGCGTAGATGGGGGGGAGACCCAGTACTTC. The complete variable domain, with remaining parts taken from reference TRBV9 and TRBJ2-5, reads DSGVTQTPKHLITATGQRVTLRCSPRSGDLSVYWYQQSLDQGLQFLIQYYNGEERAKGNILERFSAQQFPDLHSELNLSSLELGDSALYFCASSVDGGETQYFGPGTRLLVL.

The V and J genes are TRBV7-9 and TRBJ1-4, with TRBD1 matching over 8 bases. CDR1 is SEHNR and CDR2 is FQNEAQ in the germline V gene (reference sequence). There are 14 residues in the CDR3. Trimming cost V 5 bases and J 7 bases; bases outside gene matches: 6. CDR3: CASSPDREGEKLFF. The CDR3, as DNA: TGTGCCAGCAGCCCGGACAGGGAAGGTGAAAAACTGTTTTTT. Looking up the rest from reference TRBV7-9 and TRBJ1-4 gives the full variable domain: DTGVSQNPRHKITKRGQNVTFRCDPISEHNRLYWYRQTLGQGPEFLTYFQNEAQLEKSRLLSDRFSAERPKGSFSTLEIQRTEQGDSAMYLCASSPDREGEKLFFGSGTQLSVL.

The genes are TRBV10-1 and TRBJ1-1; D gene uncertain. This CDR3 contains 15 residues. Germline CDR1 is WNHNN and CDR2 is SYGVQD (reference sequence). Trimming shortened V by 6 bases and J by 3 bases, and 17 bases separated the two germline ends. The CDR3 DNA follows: TGCGCCAGCAGCCAGACACTCTCCACGGACACTGAAGCTTTCTTT. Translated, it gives CASSQTLSTDTEAFF.

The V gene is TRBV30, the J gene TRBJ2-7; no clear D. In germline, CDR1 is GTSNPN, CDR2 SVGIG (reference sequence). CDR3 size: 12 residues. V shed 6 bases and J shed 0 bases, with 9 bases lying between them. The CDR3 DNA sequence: TGTGCCTGCTCGAAGAGCTCCTACGAGCAGTACTTC. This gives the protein CACSKSSYEQYF.

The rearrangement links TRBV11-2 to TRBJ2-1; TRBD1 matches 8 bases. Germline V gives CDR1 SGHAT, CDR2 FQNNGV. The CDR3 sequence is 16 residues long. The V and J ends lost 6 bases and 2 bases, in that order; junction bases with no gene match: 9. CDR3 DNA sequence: TGTGCCAGCAGTAGTATAGGACAGGGCCCCTACAATGAGCAGTTCTTC. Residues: CASSSIGQGPYNEQFF.

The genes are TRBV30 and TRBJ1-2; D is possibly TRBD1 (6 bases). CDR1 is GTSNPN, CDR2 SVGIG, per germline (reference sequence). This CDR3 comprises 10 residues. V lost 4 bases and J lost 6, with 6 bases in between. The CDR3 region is CAWKGDGYTF. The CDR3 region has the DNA TGTGCCTGGAAGGGGGATGGCTACACCTTC.

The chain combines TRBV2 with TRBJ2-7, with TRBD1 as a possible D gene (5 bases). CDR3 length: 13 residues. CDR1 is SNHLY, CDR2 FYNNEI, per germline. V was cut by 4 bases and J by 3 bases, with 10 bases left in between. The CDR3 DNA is TGTGCCAGCAGTGGTCAGGGTGGCTACGAGCAGTACTTC. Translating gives CASSGQGGYEQYF.

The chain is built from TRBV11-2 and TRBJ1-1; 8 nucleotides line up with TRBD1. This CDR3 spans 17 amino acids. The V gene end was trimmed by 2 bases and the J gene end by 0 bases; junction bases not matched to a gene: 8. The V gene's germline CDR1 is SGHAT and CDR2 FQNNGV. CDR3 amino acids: CASSLSTGAIMNTEAFF. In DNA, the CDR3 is TGTGCCAGCAGCTTATCGACAGGGGCGATTATGAACACTGAAGCTTTCTTT. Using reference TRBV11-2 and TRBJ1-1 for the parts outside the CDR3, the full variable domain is EAGVAQSPRYKIIEKRQSVAFWCNPISGHATLYWYQQILGQGPKLLIQFQNNGVVDDSQLPKDRFSAERLKGVDSTLKIQPAKLEDSAVYLCASSLSTGAIMNTEAFFGQGTRLTVV.

CDR3 in amino acids: CASSLAHGPADTQYF. The CDR3 bases are TGTGCCAGCAGCTTAGCCCATGGGCCCGCAGATACGCAGTATTTT. This rearrangement joins TRBV7-6 to TRBJ2-3; the D is unclear. The V and J ends lost 0 bases and 4 bases respectively, with 11 bases between them. Germline loops: CDR1 SGHVS, CDR2 FNYEAQ. The CDR3 is 15 residues long.

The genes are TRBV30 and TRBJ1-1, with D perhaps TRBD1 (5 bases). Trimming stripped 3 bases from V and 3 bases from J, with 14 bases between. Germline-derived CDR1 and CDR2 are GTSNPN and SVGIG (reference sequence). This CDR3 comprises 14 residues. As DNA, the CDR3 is TGTGCCTGGAGCCGGGGGGGGAGCGACACTGAAGCTTTCTTT. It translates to CAWSRGGSDTEAFF.

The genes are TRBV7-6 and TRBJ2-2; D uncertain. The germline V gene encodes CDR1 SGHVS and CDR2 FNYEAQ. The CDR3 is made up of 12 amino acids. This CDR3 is CALQASTGELFF. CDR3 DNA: TGTGCTCTTCAGGCGAGCACCGGGGAGCTGTTTTTT. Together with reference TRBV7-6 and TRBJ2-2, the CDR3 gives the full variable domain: GAGVSQSPRYKVTKRGQDVALRCDPISGHVSLYWYRQALGQGPEFLTYFNYEAQQDKSGLPNDRFSAERPEGSISTLTIQRTEQRDSAMYRCALQASTGELFFGEGSRLTVL.

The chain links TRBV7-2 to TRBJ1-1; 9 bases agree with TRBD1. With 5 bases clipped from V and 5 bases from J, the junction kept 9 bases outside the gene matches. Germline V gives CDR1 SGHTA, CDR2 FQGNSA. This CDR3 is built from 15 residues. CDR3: CASSPSGQGFTEAFF. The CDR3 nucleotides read TGTGCCAGCAGCCCTTCAGGACAGGGGTTTACTGAAGCTTTCTTT.

In DNA form, the CDR3 reads TGTGCCATCAGTGAGTCGCGACTAGCGGGAGGGACGCAGTATTTT. Its protein product is CAISESRLAGGTQYF. The chain couples TRBV10-3 to TRBJ2-3; 14 bases line up with TRBD2. The J segment lost 9 bases and the V segment lost 0 bases, leaving 2 bases of the junction unmatched. The CDR3 contains 15 residues. Germline lookup yields CDR1 ENHRY and CDR2 SYGVKD.

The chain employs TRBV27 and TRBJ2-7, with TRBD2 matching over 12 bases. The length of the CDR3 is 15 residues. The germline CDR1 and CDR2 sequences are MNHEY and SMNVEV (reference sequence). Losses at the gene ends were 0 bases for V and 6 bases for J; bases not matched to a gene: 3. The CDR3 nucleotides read TGTGCCAGCAGTTTATCCCCGGGACTAGCGGGCGAGCAGTACTTC. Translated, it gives CASSLSPGLAGEQYF.

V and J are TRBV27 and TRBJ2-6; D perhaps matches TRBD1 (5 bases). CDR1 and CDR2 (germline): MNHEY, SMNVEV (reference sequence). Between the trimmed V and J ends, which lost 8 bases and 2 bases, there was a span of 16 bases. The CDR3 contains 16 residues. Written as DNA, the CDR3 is TGTGCCAGCGCCCTTAGTTGGGGCCCTGGGGCCAACGTCCTGACTTTC. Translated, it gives CASALSWGPGANVLTF.

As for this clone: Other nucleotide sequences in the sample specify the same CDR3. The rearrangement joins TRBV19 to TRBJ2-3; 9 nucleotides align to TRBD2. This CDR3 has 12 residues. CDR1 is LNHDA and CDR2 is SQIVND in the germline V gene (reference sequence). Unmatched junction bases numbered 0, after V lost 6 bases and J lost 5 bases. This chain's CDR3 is CASRLAGDTQYF. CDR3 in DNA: TGTGCCAGTAGACTAGCGGGAGATACGCAGTATTTT.

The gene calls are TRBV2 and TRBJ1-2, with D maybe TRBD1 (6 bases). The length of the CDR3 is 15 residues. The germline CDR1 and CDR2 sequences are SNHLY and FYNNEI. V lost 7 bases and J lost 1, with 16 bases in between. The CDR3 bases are TGTGCCAGCAAAGGGACACTTGCTTATAACTATGGCTACACCTTC. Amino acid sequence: CASKGTLAYNYGYTF.

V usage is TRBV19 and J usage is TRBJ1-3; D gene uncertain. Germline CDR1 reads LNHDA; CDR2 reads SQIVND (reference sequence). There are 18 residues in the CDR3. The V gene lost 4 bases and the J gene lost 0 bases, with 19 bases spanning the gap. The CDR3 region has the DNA TGTGCCAGTAGTAGGAGACCTCCCGGGGAGAGCTCTGGAAACACCATATATTTT. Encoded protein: CASSRRPPGESSGNTIYF.

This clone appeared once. The CDR3 spells CASSQTTSGGAYEQYF. The CDR3 DNA is TGCGCCAGCAGCCAGACTACGTCAGGGGGCGCCTACGAGCAGTACTTC. The chain links TRBV5-1 to TRBJ2-7; 8 bases agree with TRBD1. J was trimmed by 2 bases and V by 4 bases; bases with no gene match: 11. The CDR3 is 16 amino acids. Per the germline V gene, CDR1 is SGHRS and CDR2 is YFSETQ.

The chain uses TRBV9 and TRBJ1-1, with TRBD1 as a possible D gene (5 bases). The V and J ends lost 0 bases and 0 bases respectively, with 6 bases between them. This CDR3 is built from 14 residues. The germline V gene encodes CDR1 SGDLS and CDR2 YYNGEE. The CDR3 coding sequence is TGTGCCAGCAGCGTAGAGGGGTTGAACACTGAAGCTTTCTTT. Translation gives CASSVEGLNTEAFF.

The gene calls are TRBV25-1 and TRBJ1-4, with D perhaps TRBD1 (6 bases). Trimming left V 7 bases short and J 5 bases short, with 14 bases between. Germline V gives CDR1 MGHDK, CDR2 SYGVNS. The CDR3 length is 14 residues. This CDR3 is CASMGGGWNEKLFF. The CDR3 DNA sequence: TGTGCCAGCATGGGAGGGGGATGGAATGAAAAACTGTTTTTT.

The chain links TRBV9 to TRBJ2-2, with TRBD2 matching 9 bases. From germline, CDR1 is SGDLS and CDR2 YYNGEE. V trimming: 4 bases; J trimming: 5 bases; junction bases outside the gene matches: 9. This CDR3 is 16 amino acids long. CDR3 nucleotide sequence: TGTGCCAGCAGCTCTCAAGCGGGGGGTTTAACCGGGGAGCTGTTTTTT. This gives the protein CASSSQAGGLTGELFF.

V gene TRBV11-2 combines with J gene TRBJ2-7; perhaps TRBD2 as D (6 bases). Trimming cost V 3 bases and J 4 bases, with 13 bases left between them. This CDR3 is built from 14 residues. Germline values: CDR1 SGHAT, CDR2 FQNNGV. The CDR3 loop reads CASSLSTGEYEQYF. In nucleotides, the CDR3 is TGTGCCAGCAGCTTGAGTACGGGAGAGTACGAGCAGTACTTC.

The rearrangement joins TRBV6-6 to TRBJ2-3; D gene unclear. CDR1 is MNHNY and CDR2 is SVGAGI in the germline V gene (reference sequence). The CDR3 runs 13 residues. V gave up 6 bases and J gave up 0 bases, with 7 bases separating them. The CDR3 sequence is CASRETSTDTQYF. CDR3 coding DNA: TGTGCCAGCAGAGAAACTAGCACAGATACGCAGTATTTT.